The present T cell receptor (beta chain) was sequenced within a study of beta chain features in type 1 diabetes listed by TCRdb under 2018. Turning to the overall study: Mean age, gender distribution, total cell number and subset yield were not different between patients and healthy donors. A total of 107,917,701 sorted cells were examined across all samples, and RNA yield correlated strongly with the number of cells per subset. The study compared TCRB repertoires of sorted circulating CD4+ T cell subsets between recently diagnosed type 1 diabetes patients and matched healthy donors. Regulatory and stem cell-like memory subsets were obtained from only 8 patients and about 8 healthy donors, while naive and central memory subsets were obtained from all 30 or so donors.

Paper-wide results and their limitations: In all four CD4+ subsets, TCRB CDR3 length was moderately but significantly shorter in type 1 diabetes patients. The naive, central memory and regulatory TCRB repertoires appeared to resemble one another more closely among patients than among healthy donors. Fewer insertions and more nucleotide deletions at VDJ recombination sites were observed in patients with type 1 diabetes, implying thymic rearrangement abnormalities. Shorter templates might have been favored by PCR, but patient and control samples were amplified and corrected together, so both groups would have been affected equally by any skew. Because cDNA rather than genomic DNA was sequenced, highly expressing activated cells could have been over-represented, although no difference in activation and CD3 levels was found between groups. Because the HLA sub-analyses included only small numbers of individuals, any influence of HLA type on TCRB rearrangement was left unresolved.

V loses 1 base, J loses 7 bases, and the germline ends lie 10 bases apart. There are 14 amino acids in the CDR3, from cysteine to phenylalanine inclusive. This entry keeps only the CDR3 DNA: 42 bases, framed from base 1. CDR1 SGHVS and CDR2 FQNEAQ were looked up in the germline V gene. From each donor, a single peripheral blood sample of roughly 0.11 L on average was drawn into heparinised tubes. A BD FACSAria II was used to sort naive, central memory, regulatory and stem cell-like memory CD4+ T cells with a panel that included CD45RO, CCR7, CD25, CD127, CD95 and CD27. All sorted populations exceeded 95% purity. Right away, PBMCs were isolated by Lymphoprep density gradient centrifugation and were stained directly, with no culture step. To minimize batch effects, samples were stained and sorted in pairs, one healthy donor with one patient per experiment. All of the isolated RNA was reverse transcribed with the High Capacity cDNA Reverse Transcription Kit, so expressed TCRB transcripts were sequenced. Deep immunoSEQ sequencing was performed on naive, central memory and regulatory T cell samples, with an average of approximately 4 million total reads per sample. After sorted cells were lysed in RLT buffer, RNA was extracted with DNase-treated RNeasy Micro or Mini kits, with the choice depending on cell number. To prevent cross-contamination, each cell subset was processed individually, whereas patient and healthy donor samples were processed jointly. The immunoSEQ multiplex PCR was used to amplify TCRB sequences from cDNA, yielding 87-bp fragments that span the CDR3 region. Amplicons were sequenced on the Illumina HiSeq platform. Per the authors' processing: PCR bias was corrected computationally using synthetic template baselines, and reads within Hamming distance 2 were collapsed, with unmergeable singletons discarded. By aligning reads against IMGT, V, D and J genes, CDR3 length, and insertions or deletions at six rearrangement sites were assigned. Within each subset, clonotype counts were normalized to the number of sorted cells before true diversity and Gini coefficients were calculated with the tcR R package. Repertoire sharing was quantified using the overlap coefficient calculated on TCRB nucleotide sequences. Not all clones reach the TCRdb copy of this immuneACCESS table, which keeps in-frame sequences only. Checked studies attribute under half of the gap to unresolved V genes and leave the rest unexplained. V, J and clone size are those of that table, while D and trimming were read from the DNA. The sample table holds hundreds of thousands of clones, of which 7% to 9% were seen once. Roughly 0.44% of the sample is taken by the ten largest.

Many counts were recorded for this clone. Its antigen remains unidentified. Base-call qualities are not available, and no considerably larger clone is one nucleotide away. The chain links TRBV7-8 with TRBJ1-4; the D gene assignment is ambiguous. This TCR was sampled from a woman under 30 in good health. Sequences were obtained from central memory CD4+ T cells from blood. The DNA reads TGTGCCAGCAGCTTAGTTCGTAATCCTGAAAAACTGTTTTTT. Its translation is CASSLVRNPEKLFF.